This T cell receptor (beta chain) originates from a study of T-cell reconstitution after alpha-beta-depleted transplantation in children. This clonotype came up a few times. Trimming removed 2 bases from V and 3 bases from J, with 15 bases in between. CDR3 size: 15 residues. Germline loops: CDR1 SGHDT, CDR2 YYEEEE. This sample's TCRbeta library carried unique molecular identifier barcodes. TCRdb redid the calling of the PCR reads with MiXCR, one entry per CDR3 protein. The profile covers about 340,000 distinct CDR3 sequences, with about 9.4% appearing a single time and 2% to 2.5% taken by the ten largest.

The TCR comes from a human donor who donated a stem cell graft to a child with acute lymphoblastic leukemia. V is TRBV5-6 and J is TRBJ2-7; TRBD2 is a possible D gene (6 bases). Here the sequenced sample was PBMCs from the stem cell graft donor, taken from the stem cell graft. This CDR3 is CASSFAEGPVYEQYF. CDR3 bases: TGTGCCAGCAGCTTCGCGGAGGGCCCCGTCTACGAGCAGTACTTC.